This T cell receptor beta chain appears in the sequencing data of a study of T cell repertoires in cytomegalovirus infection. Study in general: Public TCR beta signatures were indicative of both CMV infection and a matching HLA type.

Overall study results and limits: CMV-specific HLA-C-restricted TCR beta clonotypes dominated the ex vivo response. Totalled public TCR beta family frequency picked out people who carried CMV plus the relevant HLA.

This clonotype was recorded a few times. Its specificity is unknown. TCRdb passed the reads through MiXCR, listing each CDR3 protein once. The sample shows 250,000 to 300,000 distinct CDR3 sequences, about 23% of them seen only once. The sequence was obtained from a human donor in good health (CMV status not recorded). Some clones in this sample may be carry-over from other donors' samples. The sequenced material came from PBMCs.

The chain's CDR3 is CASRNTGELFF. CDR3 coding DNA: TGTGCCAGCAGGAATACCGGGGAGCTGTTTTTT. J is TRBJ2-2 and V is TRBV12-3 or TRBV12-4; no clear D. Trimming pared 6 bases from V and 5 bases from J, leaving 4 bases between. This CDR3 region has 11 residues.